This entry lists 21 T cell receptor beta chains sequenced from one sample in a study of blood T cell repertoires in COVID-19. Profiled with immunoSEQ multiplex PCR; TCRdb holds only in-frame clones, not every one. The top ten hold 0.6% to 0.7% of the sample, which has fewer than 450,000 clones, 90% seen once. The sample comprised PBMCs or T cells enriched from blood (not recorded which). The receptor source for this set is a man aged 18 to 30 who had recovered from COVID-19.

To note about this clone: Within the sample, other DNA sequences also encode this same CDR3. The chain carries TRBV18 and TRBJ1-5; 7 bases are a match to TRBD1. Looked up from germline, CDR1 is KGHSH and CDR2 is LQKENI. There are 13 residues in the CDR3. V shed 4 bases, J shed 4 bases, and the junction held 1 base outside the gene matches. The CDR3 DNA sequence: TGTGCCAGCTCACTGGACAGGAATCAGCCCCAGCATTTT. It translates to CASSLDRNQPQHF.

The chain links TRBV24-1 to TRBJ2-2, with D possibly being TRBD1 (6 bases). The CDR3 extends over 17 amino acids. V lost 8 bases and J lost 3, with 21 bases in between. Per the germline V gene, CDR1 is KGHDR and CDR2 is SFDVKD. The CDR3 loop reads CATIELPQGRDTGELFF. Written as DNA, the CDR3 is TGTGCCACCATCGAACTTCCACAGGGAAGGGACACCGGGGAGCTGTTTTTT.

The J gene is TRBJ2-3, the V gene TRBV27; tentatively, D is TRBD2 (6 bases). Germline values: CDR1 MNHEY, CDR2 SMNVEV (reference sequence). The CDR3 runs to 13 residues. Trimming took 6 bases from V and 8 from J, leaving 15 bases between them. The CDR3 DNA follows: TGTGCCAGCAGCCCAGGAGGGCCCGGTACGCAGTATTTT. This translates into CASSPGGPGTQYF.

This clone was recorded only once. This sequence joins TRBV5-1 and TRBJ1-6; tentatively, D is TRBD1 (5 bases). The germline V gene encodes CDR1 SGHRS and CDR2 YFSETQ. V was cut by 0 bases and J by 9 bases, with 10 bases left in between. This CDR3 has 14 residues. CDR3 sequence: CASSLAGKASPLHF. DNA of the CDR3: TGCGCCAGCAGCTTGGCAGGGAAGGCTTCACCCCTCCACTTT.

This rearrangement joins TRBV2 to TRBJ2-3, with 12 bases identical to TRBD2. V dropped 6 bases and J dropped 4; count of bases not matched to a gene: 5. The CDR3 extends over 15 amino acids. Per the germline V gene, CDR1 is SNHLY and CDR2 is FYNNEI. In nucleotides, the CDR3 is TGTGCCAGCAGGCCGACTAGCGGGAGCGCAGATACGCAGTATTTT. Protein sequence: CASRPTSGSADTQYF. Combining the CDR3 with reference TRBV2 and TRBJ2-3 gives the whole variable domain EPEVTQTPSHQVTQMGQEVILRCVPISNHLYFYWYRQILGQKVEFLVSFYNNEISEKSEIFDDQFSVERPDGSNFTLKIRSTKLEDSAMYFCASRPTSGSADTQYFGPGTRLTVL.

In DNA form, the CDR3 reads TGTGCCAGCAGCTTATCTTTCTTGGGACAGAACACTGAAGCTTTCTTT. This gives the protein CASSLSFLGQNTEAFF. The chain uses TRBV7-9 and TRBJ1-1; tentatively, D is TRBD1 (6 bases). CDR1 is SEHNR, CDR2 FQNEAQ, per germline (reference sequence). The CDR3 is 16 residues long. V gave up 2 bases and J gave up 1 base, with 14 bases separating them.

The V call is TRBV6-5, the J call TRBJ1-1; the D is unclear. V was pared by 7 bases and J by 5 bases, with 17 bases between. From germline, CDR1 is MNHEY and CDR2 SVGAGI. CDR3 length equals 14 residues. The chain's CDR3 is CASILVAGGTEAFF. DNA for the CDR3: TGTGCCAGCATTTTAGTCGCAGGTGGGACTGAAGCTTTCTTT.

The V gene is TRBV28, the J gene TRBJ1-4; D gene ambiguous. CDR3 length: 13 residues. Germline CDR1 and CDR2: MDHEN and SYDVKM. V was shortened by 7 bases and J by 8 bases, with 14 bases between the two germline ends. This chain's CDR3 is CASTRLPAEKLFF. CDR3 nucleotides: TGTGCCAGCACCAGACTCCCCGCGGAAAAACTGTTTTTT. The full variable domain, with the rest looked up from reference TRBV28 and TRBJ1-4, is DVKVTQSSRYLVKRTGEKVFLECVQDMDHENMFWYRQDPGLGLRLIYFSYDVKMKEKGDIPEGYSVSREKKERFSLILESASTNQTSMYLCASTRLPAEKLFFGSGTQLSVL.

This chain joins TRBV29-1 and TRBJ1-1, with D possibly matching TRBD1 (5 bases). The germline gives CDR1 SQVTM, CDR2 ANQGSEA. V lost 0 bases and J 1 base, leaving 12 bases between the germline ends. The CDR3 loop spans 15 amino acids. CDR3 sequence (DNA): TGCAGCGTTGAAGACGGGGGACGAGCGAACACTGAAGCTTTCTTT. Encoded protein: CSVEDGGRANTEAFF. The whole variable domain, remainder taken from reference TRBV29-1 and TRBJ1-1, is SAVISQKPSRDICQRGTSLTIQCQVDSQVTMMFWYRQQPGQSLTLIATANQGSEATYESGFVIDKFPISRPNLTFSTLTVSNMSPEDSSIYLCSVEDGGRANTEAFFGQGTRLTVV.

The chain links TRBV30 to TRBJ2-7; D is perhaps TRBD1 (6 bases). The CDR3 runs 14 residues. V was cut by 2 bases and J by 1 base, with 12 bases left in between. The germline gives CDR1 GTSNPN, CDR2 SVGIG (reference sequence). The CDR3 sequence: CAWSLQGRSYEQYF. In DNA, the CDR3 is TGTGCCTGGAGTTTGCAGGGGCGTTCCTACGAGCAGTACTTC.

CDR3: CASSPTTRTYNEQFF. The CDR3 nucleotides read TGCGCCAGCAGCCCCACGACTAGAACCTACAATGAGCAGTTCTTC. The J gene is TRBJ2-1, the V gene TRBV4-1, with a weak D call TRBD2 (6 bases). Germline-derived CDR1 and CDR2 are MGHRA and YSYEKL. There are 15 residues in the CDR3. The V and J ends lost 4 bases and 2 bases respectively, with 12 bases between them.

The rearrangement joins TRBV7-9 to TRBJ1-6; 9 bases align to TRBD1. Germline-derived CDR1 and CDR2 are SEHNR and FQNEAQ (reference sequence). The ends lost 3 bases at V and 0 bases at J; junction bases unmatched: 9. The CDR3 spans 19 residues. This chain's CDR3 is CASSLGQGQKSSYNSPLHF. The CDR3 DNA reads TGTGCCAGCAGCTTGGGACAGGGACAGAAGAGCTCCTATAATTCACCCCTCCACTTT.

This rearrangement joins TRBV5-1 to TRBJ2-7; 9 bases are a match to TRBD1. The CDR3 extends over 16 amino acids. With V trimmed by 0 bases and J by 5 bases, 9 bases remained unmatched. The V gene's germline CDR1 is SGHRS and CDR2 YFSETQ. This CDR3 is CASSLAAGTGRDEQYF. As DNA, the CDR3 is TGCGCCAGCAGCTTGGCAGCGGGGACAGGGAGGGACGAGCAGTACTTC.

This rearrangement joins TRBV3-1 (or the pseudogene TRBV3-2) to TRBJ2-7, with D uncertain. Germline V gene lookup returns CDR1 LGHDT and CDR2 YNNKEL (reference sequence). Deletions cut 4 bases from V and 7 bases from J, with 14 bases between. This CDR3 is 13 amino acids long. CDR3 bases: TGTGCCAGCAGCCCATCCCTAGATAGGGAGCAGTACTTC. Translation: CASSPSLDREQYF.

This clone has more than one count but fewer than ten. The CDR3 loop reads CASSLTGTSTTDTQYF. The DNA for the CDR3 is TGTGCCAGCAGCCTAACCGGGACTAGCACCACAGATACGCAGTATTTT. The V call is TRBV7-2, the J call TRBJ2-3; 9 nucleotides line up with TRBD2. This CDR3 contains 16 residues. CDR1 and CDR2 (germline): SGHTA, FQGNSA. V shed 5 bases and J 2 bases; nucleotides not matched to a gene: 8.

The CDR3 protein is CASRREGHAGELFF. The CDR3 DNA sequence: TGCGCCAGCAGGCGGGAGGGCCACGCCGGGGAGCTGTTTTTT. This chain uses TRBV10-2 with TRBJ2-2, with 9 bases that match TRBD2. Per the germline V gene, CDR1 is WSHSY and CDR2 is SAAADI. The CDR3 is 14 residues long. J gave up 6 bases and V 6 bases, and 5 bases lay outside the gene matches.

The genes are TRBV6-5 and TRBJ1-2; possible D gene TRBD1, 5 bases. The germline V gene has CDR1 MNHEY and CDR2 SVGAGI. This CDR3 is built from 14 residues. V lost 4 bases and J 7 bases, leaving 16 bases between the germline ends. CDR3 sequence reads: CASSFGRGSSGYTF. CDR3 coding DNA: TGTGCCAGCAGTTTCGGTAGGGGCTCTTCTGGCTACACCTTC.

The V gene is TRBV19, the J gene TRBJ2-6; a possible D gene is TRBD1 (5 bases). Germline values: CDR1 LNHDA, CDR2 SQIVND (reference sequence). V was cut by 7 bases and J by 3 bases, with 16 bases left in between. CDR3 length equals 16 residues. CDR3 nucleotides: TGTGCCAGTAACCAGGGCTTCCGCGGTGGGGCCAACGTCCTGACTTTC. It is translated as CASNQGFRGGANVLTF.

V and J are TRBV10-3 and TRBJ1-4, with D perhaps TRBD1 (6 bases). The V end lost 5 bases, the J end lost 2 bases, and 9 bases lay between the germline ends. Germline-derived CDR1 and CDR2 are ENHRY and SYGVKD. CDR3 size: 14 residues. The CDR3 DNA follows: TGTGCCATCAGTCAGGGGCGTACTAATGAAAAACTGTTTTTT. Amino acid sequence: CAISQGRTNEKLFF.

The V gene is TRBV7-9, the J gene TRBJ2-5, with D possibly matching TRBD2 (6 bases). Germline V gene sequence: CDR1 SEHNR, CDR2 FQNEAQ (reference sequence). The CDR3 has 14 residues. Trimming left V 1 base short and J 5 bases short, with 11 bases between. The CDR3 is CASSLGLDLETQYF. CDR3 in DNA: TGTGCCAGCAGCTTAGGACTAGATTTGGAGACCCAGTACTTC.

This chain links TRBV30 with TRBJ2-1, with 7 bases that match TRBD2. The CDR3 consists of 14 residues. V was pared by 1 base and J by 4 bases, with 4 bases of the junction left unmatched. Germline V gives CDR1 GTSNPN, CDR2 SVGIG (reference sequence). CDR3 sequence: CAWSALAEYNEQFF. In DNA, the CDR3 is TGTGCCTGGAGTGCCCTAGCGGAATACAATGAGCAGTTCTTC.